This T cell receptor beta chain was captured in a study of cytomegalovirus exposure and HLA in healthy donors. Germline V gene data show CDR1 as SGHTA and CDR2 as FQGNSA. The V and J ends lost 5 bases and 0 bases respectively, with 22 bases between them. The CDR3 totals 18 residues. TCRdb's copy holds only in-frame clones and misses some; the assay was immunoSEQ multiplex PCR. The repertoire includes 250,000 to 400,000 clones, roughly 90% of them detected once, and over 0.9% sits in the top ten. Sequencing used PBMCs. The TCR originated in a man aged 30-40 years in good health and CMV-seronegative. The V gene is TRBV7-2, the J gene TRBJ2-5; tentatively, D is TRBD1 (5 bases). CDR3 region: CASSHSNKDSLYQETQYF. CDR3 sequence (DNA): TGTGCCAGCAGCCACTCCAACAAAGACAGCTTGTACCAAGAGACCCAGTACTTC.